This TCR beta chain was sequenced for a study of OX40 agonist ivuxolimab in advanced cancers. Study in general: Ivuxolimab, an agonist antibody against OX40 (CD134), was given to patients.

Sequencing was performed with immunoSEQ multiplex PCR; in TCRdb, only in-frame clones are kept and a portion is missing. The sample lists some 50,000 clones; 75% to 90% were seen once. Germline V gives CDR1 SGHTA, CDR2 FQGNSA. This CDR3 comprises 13 residues. With 1 base removed from V and 2 bases from J, the gap between germline ends came to 5 bases. Sequencing was performed on CD4+ or CD8+ T cells sorted from blood, taken in a trial of the OX40 agonist ivuxolimab. This sequence originates from an adult with an advanced solid tumor such as melanoma, head and neck, liver or kidney cancer. The chain recombines TRBV7-2 with TRBJ1-2; D is undetermined. CDR3 nucleotides: TGTGCCAGCAGCTTAGACAGCAACTATGGCTACACCTTC. Residues: CASSLDSNYGYTF.